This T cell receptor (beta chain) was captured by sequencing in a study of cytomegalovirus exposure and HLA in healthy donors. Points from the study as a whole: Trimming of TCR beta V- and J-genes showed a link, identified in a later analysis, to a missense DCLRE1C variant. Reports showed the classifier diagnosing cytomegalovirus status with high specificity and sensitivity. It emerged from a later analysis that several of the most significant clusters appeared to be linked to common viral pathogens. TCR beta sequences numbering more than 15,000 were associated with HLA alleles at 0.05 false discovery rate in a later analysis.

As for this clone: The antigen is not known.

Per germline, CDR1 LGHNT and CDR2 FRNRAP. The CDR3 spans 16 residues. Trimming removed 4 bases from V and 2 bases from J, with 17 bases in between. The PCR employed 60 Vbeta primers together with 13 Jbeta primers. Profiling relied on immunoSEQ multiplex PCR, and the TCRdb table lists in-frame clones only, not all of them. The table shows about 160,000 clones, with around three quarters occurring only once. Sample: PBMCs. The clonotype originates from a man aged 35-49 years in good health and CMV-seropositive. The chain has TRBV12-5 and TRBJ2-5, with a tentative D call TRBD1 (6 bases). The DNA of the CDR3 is TGTGCTAGTGGTTCAGTTTTGGGCCAGGGGCAAGAGACCCAGTACTTC. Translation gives CASGSVLGQGQETQYF.